This T cell receptor (beta chain) was recovered during a study of CD8 T cells in Susac syndrome. The authors reverse transcribed roughly 0.5 to 1 ug RNA with random hexamers. TCRdb re-called the immunoSEQ multiplex PCR reads with MiXCR, one entry per CDR3 protein. The sample shows about 190,000 distinct CDR3 sequences, approximately 95% of them seen only once. Germline lookup yields CDR1 SGHRS and CDR2 YFSETQ. The CDR3 contains 11 residues. This clonotype was recorded a few times. One end of the junction fails to match germline, which may point to a read error. Sequenced: CD8+ T cells from PBMCs. This TCR was recovered from a human donor with Susac syndrome. The V and J genes are TRBV5-1 and TRBJ2-7, with a weak D call TRBD1 (5 bases). The CDR3 spells CASSLGHEQYF. CDR3 nucleotide sequence: TGTGCCAGCAGTTTGGGGCACGAGCAGTACTTC.